What follows are 30 T cell receptor beta chains derived from one specimen sequenced in a study of cytomegalovirus exposure and HLA in healthy donors. The repertoire was sequenced with immunoSEQ multiplex PCR; TCRdb's copy has only in-frame clones and lacks some. This sample has approximately 150,000 clones, with roughly nine tenths found just once. Sequencing was done on a sample of PBMCs. Receptors were obtained from a woman between 18 and 29 years old in good health and CMV-seropositive.

The chain employs TRBV4-3 and TRBJ1-5; the D is unclear. The V gene lost 0 bases and the J gene lost 3 bases, with 9 bases spanning the gap. Germline assignment: CDR1 LGHNA and CDR2 YSLEER. The CDR3 consists of 15 residues. CDR3: CASSQDRGFNQPQHF. CDR3 sequence (DNA): TGCGCCAGCAGCCAAGATCGGGGTTTCAATCAGCCCCAGCATTTT.

This chain links TRBV5-8 with TRBJ2-2, with 7 bases matching TRBD2. Trimming at V came to 4 bases and at J to 2 bases, leaving 8 bases not matched to a gene. CDR3 length: 16 amino acids. Germline V CDR1 and CDR2: SGHTS, YDEGEE. CDR3 sequence: CASSRARLANTGELFF. DNA of the CDR3: TGTGCCAGCAGCCGCGCCCGACTAGCCAACACCGGGGAGCTGTTTTTT.

V gene TRBV6-6 combines with J gene TRBJ2-1, with 14 bases identical to TRBD2. The CDR3 covers 15 residues. Per germline, CDR1 MNHNY and CDR2 SVGAGI (reference sequence). V shed 5 bases and J 9 bases; nucleotides not matched to a gene: 6. The CDR3 loop reads CASSPGLAGVGEQFF. The CDR3 DNA reads as TGTGCCAGCAGTCCGGGACTAGCGGGAGTGGGTGAGCAGTTCTTC.

The rearrangement joins TRBV27 to TRBJ1-1, with TRBD1 matching over 10 bases. The CDR3 spans 13 residues. V lost 4 bases and J lost 4; bases outside the gene matches: 0. Germline loops: CDR1 MNHEY, CDR2 SMNVEV (reference sequence). The CDR3 DNA is TGTGCCAGCAGTTGGACAGGGGGCACTGAAGCTTTCTTT. Its translation: CASSWTGGTEAFF.

The chain is built from TRBV7-2 and TRBJ2-5; weak D call: TRBD2 (6 bases). The germline CDR1 and CDR2 sequences are SGHTA and FQGNSA. V was pared by 5 bases and J by 4 bases, with 11 bases between. The CDR3 covers 13 residues. CDR3 in amino acids: CASSAQGGETQYF. In nucleotides, the CDR3 is TGTGCCAGCAGCGCCCAGGGAGGAGAGACCCAGTACTTC.

This chain connects TRBV7-3 to TRBJ2-1; D unresolved. The CDR3 has 14 residues. V lost 0 bases to trimming and J lost 9 bases, with 12 bases between them. CDR1 SGHTA and CDR2 FQGTGA come from the germline V gene. Here the CDR3 reads CASSLTKATGEQFF. The CDR3 DNA sequence: TGTGCCAGCAGCTTAACGAAGGCAACGGGTGAGCAGTTCTTC.

This clone was counted a single time. This chain links TRBV2 with TRBJ1-3, with a tentative D call TRBD1 (6 bases). This CDR3 is built from 17 residues. In germline, CDR1 is SNHLY, CDR2 FYNNEI. V lost 0 bases to trimming and J lost 2 bases, with 14 bases between them. CDR3 sequence reads: CASSEALQGLAGNTIYF. CDR3 nucleotides: TGTGCCAGCAGTGAAGCGCTTCAGGGGTTGGCTGGAAACACCATATATTTT.

This clone was seen a single time. The chain combines TRBV6-5 with TRBJ2-3, with 7 nucleotides matching TRBD2. CDR1 and CDR2 (germline): MNHEY, SVGAGI. J gave up 5 bases and V 2 bases, and 10 bases lay outside the gene matches. The CDR3 extends over 16 amino acids. In nucleotides, the CDR3 is TGTGCCAGCAGTTACCAAGGACTAGGAGGAGAAGATACGCAGTATTTT. It codes for CASSYQGLGGEDTQYF.

The chain couples TRBV5-8 to TRBJ1-5, with unresolved D. From germline, CDR1 is SGHTS and CDR2 YDEGEE. The CDR3 is 13 residues long. Trimming pared 2 bases from V and 5 bases from J, leaving 8 bases between. The CDR3 nucleotides read TGTGCCAGCAGCTTTAACACCGATCAGCCCCAGCATTTT. This codes for CASSFNTDQPQHF.

The rearrangement joins TRBV28 to TRBJ1-5; D is unclear. The germline gives CDR1 MDHEN, CDR2 SYDVKM. V shed 5 bases and J shed 0 bases, with 2 bases lying between them. There are 12 residues in the CDR3. Written as DNA, the CDR3 is TGTGCCAGCAGTCATAGCAATCAGCCCCAGCATTTT. Encoded protein: CASSHSNQPQHF.

The J gene is TRBJ1-5, the V gene TRBV5-7, with D tentatively TRBD1 (6 bases). TRBV5-7 is an ORF, with its function uncertain. The V gene lost 4 bases and the J gene lost 4 bases, with 18 bases spanning the gap. The CDR3 covers 16 residues. CDR3 nucleotide sequence: TGTGCCAGCAGCATTGGTTGGACAGATGAGAATCAGCCCCAGCATTTT. It yields the protein CASSIGWTDENQPQHF.

This chain joins TRBV28 and TRBJ1-2, with 7 bases fitting TRBD1. Germline V gene lookup returns CDR1 MDHEN and CDR2 SYDVKM. V was pared by 4 bases and J by 8 bases, with 13 bases of the junction left unmatched. This CDR3 comprises 15 residues. The CDR3 nucleotides read TGTGCCAGCAGTTCCAAAGGGACAGCCCTTCGCGGCTACACCTTC. Translated: CASSSKGTALRGYTF.

The rearrangement links TRBV6-4 to TRBJ2-1, with 10 bases matching TRBD1. The CDR3 is 14 residues long. Germline V CDR1 and CDR2: MRHNA, SNTAGT. After removal of 6 bases from V and 4 bases from J, the junction contained 3 bases not matched to a gene. Here the CDR3 reads CASSAGQGYNEQFF. CDR3 DNA: TGTGCCAGCAGCGCGGGACAGGGGTACAATGAGCAGTTCTTC.

CDR3 protein: CASSPGQGRDQPQHF. DNA of the CDR3: TGCGCCAGCAGTCCGGGACAGGGGAGAGATCAGCCCCAGCATTTT. The J gene is TRBJ1-5, the V gene TRBV10-2, with 10 positions matching TRBD1. Trimming at V came to 5 bases and at J to 5 bases, leaving 6 bases not matched to a gene. The germline gives CDR1 WSHSY, CDR2 SAAADI. The CDR3 contains 15 residues.

The V and J genes are TRBV11-2 and TRBJ2-1, with D tentatively TRBD1 (5 bases). CDR1 SGHAT and CDR2 FQNNGV come from the germline V gene. The V end was cut by 5 bases, the J end by 5 bases, with 13 bases between. CDR3 length: 14 residues. The CDR3 DNA reads as TGTGCCAGCAGCCGCACTACAGGAAACAATGAGCAGTTCTTC. As protein: CASSRTTGNNEQFF.

The chain has TRBV5-1 and TRBJ1-1, with 8 bases matching TRBD1. J was trimmed by 0 bases and V by 1 base; bases with no gene match: 14. Germline V CDR1 and CDR2: SGHRS, YFSETQ. The CDR3 contains 19 residues. The CDR3 reads CASSLRTGTGSSMNTEAFF. In DNA form, the CDR3 reads TGCGCCAGCAGCTTGCGGACCGGGACAGGATCTTCTATGAACACTGAAGCTTTCTTT.

The chain employs TRBV11-2 and TRBJ2-5; TRBD2 agrees at 7 bases. This CDR3 region has 16 residues. Trimming at V came to 5 bases and at J to 4 bases, leaving 13 bases not matched to a gene. The germline V gene has CDR1 SGHAT and CDR2 FQNNGV. The CDR3 loop is CASSRLREGVVETQYF. The CDR3 DNA is TGTGCCAGCAGCCGCCTCAGGGAGGGAGTGGTAGAGACCCAGTACTTC.

The J gene is TRBJ2-3, the V gene TRBV6-5; 10 nucleotides agree with TRBD2. Germline V gene lookup returns CDR1 MNHEY and CDR2 SVGAGI. The ends lost 4 bases at V and 2 bases at J; junction bases unmatched: 6. The CDR3 extends over 16 amino acids. The CDR3 loop reads CASSLVAGGHTDTQYF. The CDR3, as DNA: TGTGCCAGCAGTTTAGTAGCGGGGGGCCACACAGATACGCAGTATTTT.

V usage is TRBV19 and J usage is TRBJ1-4; no definite D call. Trimming shortened V by 0 bases and J by 0 bases, and 8 bases separated the two germline ends. Germline values: CDR1 LNHDA, CDR2 SQIVND (reference sequence). This CDR3 has 16 amino acids. CDR3 sequence (DNA): TGTGCCAGTAGTATAGATTACAGCTCAACTAATGAAAAACTGTTTTTT. Protein product: CASSIDYSSTNEKLFF.

This chain links TRBV5-6 with TRBJ2-7; D perhaps matches TRBD1 (6 bases). Trimming took off 0 bases at V and 1 base at J, with 20 bases between the two ends. This CDR3 is 18 amino acids long. Germline CDR1 and CDR2: SGHDT and YYEEEE. CDR3 protein: CASSLEGLRTVKSYEQYF. The DNA for the CDR3 is TGTGCCAGCAGCTTGGAAGGGCTCCGGACAGTTAAATCCTACGAGCAGTACTTC.

The J gene is TRBJ2-5, the V gene TRBV5-6, with D hard to call. Trimming pared 0 bases from V and 6 bases from J, leaving 6 bases between. The CDR3 consists of 12 residues. CDR1 is SGHDT, CDR2 YYEEEE, per germline. CDR3 coding DNA: TGTGCCAGCAGCTTGGACTTCAAGACCCAGTACTTC. Translating gives CASSLDFKTQYF.

The rearrangement uses TRBV27 and TRBJ2-3; 12 bases are shared with TRBD2. V was clipped by 6 bases and J by 5 bases; unmatched bases: 15. The CDR3 extends over 18 amino acids. Germline lookup yields CDR1 MNHEY and CDR2 SMNVEV (reference sequence). CDR3 in DNA: TGTGCCAGCAGCCTAGGGAGCCTAGCGGGAGGGGGTGTAGATACGCAGTATTTT. Its translation is CASSLGSLAGGGVDTQYF.

This chain connects TRBV7-9 to TRBJ1-2; D is uncertain. The V end lost 8 bases, the J end lost 6 bases, and 22 bases lay between the germline ends. CDR3 size: 15 residues. Per germline, CDR1 SEHNR and CDR2 FQNEAQ (reference sequence). The CDR3 DNA follows: TGTGCCAGCGGGCCGGGAGCCCTACAATATGATGGCTACACCTTC. Its protein product is CASGPGALQYDGYTF. The whole variable domain, remainder taken from reference TRBV7-9 and TRBJ1-2, is DTGVSQNPRHKITKRGQNVTFRCDPISEHNRLYWYRQTLGQGPEFLTYFQNEAQLEKSRLLSDRFSAERPKGSFSTLEIQRTEQGDSAMYLCASGPGALQYDGYTFGSGTRLTVV.

This clone was seen just once. The rearrangement joins TRBV30 to TRBJ1-1; D remains ambiguous. V was clipped by 1 base and J by 2 bases, with 8 bases between them. Per the germline V gene, CDR1 is GTSNPN and CDR2 is SVGIG (reference sequence). CDR3 length equals 13 residues. CDR3: CAWSEGRNTEAFF. DNA of the CDR3: TGTGCCTGGAGTGAAGGGAGAAACACTGAAGCTTTCTTT. The complete variable domain, with remaining parts taken from reference TRBV30 and TRBJ1-1, reads SQTIHQWPATLVQPVGSPLSLECTVEGTSNPNLYWYRQAAGRGLQLLFYSVGIGQISSEVPQNLSASRPQDRQFILSSKKLLLSDSGFYLCAWSEGRNTEAFFGQGTRLTVV.

The chain combines TRBV5-1 with TRBJ1-1; 10 nucleotides line up with TRBD1. Germline CDR1 reads SGHRS; CDR2 reads YFSETQ. Germline trimming cut 0 bases from V and 0 bases from J; bases unmatched to any gene: 2. This CDR3 contains 16 residues. The CDR3 is CASSLEGQGMNTEAFF. The CDR3 bases are TGCGCCAGCAGCTTGGAGGGACAGGGGATGAACACTGAAGCTTTCTTT.

The chain recombines TRBV11-3 with TRBJ2-1; D is uncertain. The germline gives CDR1 SGHNT, CDR2 YENEEA. The germline V and J ends were trimmed by 1 base and 6 bases, with 4 bases remaining between them. The CDR3 is 12 residues long. The CDR3 DNA reads as TGTGCCAGCAGCTTAGCGGGCAATGAGCAGTTCTTC. Protein sequence: CASSLAGNEQFF.

The genes are TRBV11-2 and TRBJ2-5; 7 positions match TRBD1. The germline gives CDR1 SGHAT, CDR2 FQNNGV. This CDR3 is built from 16 residues. Losses at the gene ends were 5 bases for V and 2 bases for J; bases not matched to a gene: 11. The CDR3 loop reads CASSPGIGGYQETQYF. CDR3 DNA: TGTGCCAGCAGCCCAGGGATAGGGGGCTATCAAGAGACCCAGTACTTC.

This clone was seen just once. The chain uses TRBV11-3 and TRBJ2-1, with 15 bases identical to TRBD2. Germline V gives CDR1 SGHNT, CDR2 YENEEA. V lost 5 bases, J lost 4 bases, and 9 bases stayed unmatched. This CDR3 contains 18 residues. CDR3 residues: CASSRGLAGGRGYNEQFF. In DNA form, the CDR3 reads TGTGCCAGCAGCCGCGGACTAGCGGGAGGGAGGGGATACAATGAGCAGTTCTTC. The full variable domain, its missing parts supplied by reference TRBV11-3 and TRBJ2-1, is EAGVVQSPRYKIIEKKQPVAFWCNPISGHNTLYWYLQNLGQGPELLIRYENEEAVDDSQLPKDRFSAERLKGVDSTLKIQPAELGDSAVYLCASSRGLAGGRGYNEQFFGPGTRLTVL.

This sequence joins TRBV28 and TRBJ1-2; 7 bases match TRBD1. The CDR3 contains 14 residues. The junction had 9 bases not matched to a gene; V was cut back by 6 bases and J by 5 bases. Germline CDR1 MDHEN, CDR2 SYDVKM. This CDR3 is CASSPGGTAYGYTF. The DNA of the CDR3 is TGTGCCAGCAGCCCAGGGGGGACCGCATATGGCTACACCTTC.

The J gene is TRBJ1-1, the V gene TRBV7-2, with D perhaps TRBD1 (6 bases). The V end lost 5 bases, the J end lost 8 bases, and 15 bases lay between the germline ends. The CDR3 extends over 13 amino acids. Germline CDR1 is SGHTA and CDR2 is FQGNSA. CDR3 bases: TGTGCCAGCAGCCGCCCAGGACAGCAAGAAGCTTTCTTT. Translating gives CASSRPGQQEAFF.